This is a list of T cell receptor beta chains from one sample in a study of blood T cell repertoires in COVID-19. TCRdb keeps only in-frame clones here, not all; method: immunoSEQ multiplex PCR. The repertoire holds hundreds of thousands of clones, with nearly 90% as singletons. The sequencing sample was made of PBMCs or T cells enriched from blood (not recorded which). These receptors came from a woman between 18 and 29 years old with acute COVID-19. The CDR3 runs from the conserved cysteine through the conserved F or W. D genes are given only for firm matches. Only some rows state a clone size, as once, few, many or a class for expanded clones.

V	J	D	length	size	CDR3	DNA
TRBV5-8	TRBJ2-7	-	12	-	CASFAPPGEQYF	TGTGCCAGCTTTGCTCCTCCGGGGGAGCAGTACTTC
TRBV6-5	TRBJ1-5	-	14	-	CASSYGRAWGPQHF	TGTGCCAGCAGTTACGGGAGGGCCTGGGGGCCCCAGCATTTT
TRBV7-9	TRBJ1-1	-	14	-	CASSFGVMNTEAFF	TGTGCCAGCAGCTTCGGGGTCATGAACACTGAAGCTTTCTTT
TRBV7-6	TRBJ1-1	TRBD1	14	-	CASSAGTGGTEAFF	TGTGCCAGCAGCGCGGGGACAGGAGGCACTGAAGCTTTCTTT
TRBV24-1	TRBJ2-3	TRBD2	16	-	CATILSSGRVTDTQYF	TGTGCCACCATCTTAAGTAGCGGGAGGGTCACAGATACGCAGTATTTT
TRBV14	TRBJ1-1	-	14	-	CASSHLGAYTEAFF	TGTGCCAGCAGCCACTTAGGGGCCTACACTGAAGCTTTCTTT
TRBV2	TRBJ2-7	TRBD2	15	-	CASINGLAYVNEQYF	TGTGCCAGCATTAACGGACTAGCTTACGTCAACGAGCAGTACTTC
TRBV27	TRBJ1-2	-	13	-	CASSATVNYGYTF	TGTGCCAGCAGCGCGACAGTTAACTATGGCTACACCTTC
TRBV19	TRBJ1-5	-	16	-	CASSIFGGGGNQPQHF	TGTGCCAGTAGTATCTTCGGTGGCGGCGGCAATCAGCCCCAGCATTTT
TRBV13	TRBJ1-1	TRBD1	12	few	CASSSRTGGPRF	TGTGCCAGCAGCTCGAGGACAGGGGGACCCCGTTTT
TRBV30	TRBJ2-1	TRBD2	13	-	CAWRLAAKDEQFF	TGTGCCTGGAGACTAGCGGCTAAGGATGAGCAGTTCTTC
TRBV29-1	TRBJ1-2	TRBD1	11	few	CSVLRQGGYTF	TGCAGCGTCCTCCGACAGGGCGGCTACACCTTC
TRBV19	TRBJ2-2	-	16	-	CASSIHLEYNTGELFF	TGTGCCAGTAGTATTCATCTAGAATATAACACCGGGGAGCTGTTTTTT
TRBV28	TRBJ2-2	-	15	-	CASSIQRRATGELFF	TGTGCCAGCAGTATTCAACGCAGGGCCACCGGGGAGCTGTTTTTT
TRBV7-2	TRBJ1-1	-	15	-	CASSLAGTSYSEAFF	TGTGCCAGCAGCTTAGCCGGGACATCATACTCTGAAGCTTTCTTT
TRBV19	TRBJ2-1	TRBD1	15	-	CASSMWGTEGNEQFF	TGTGCCAGTAGTATGTGGGGGACAGAAGGGAATGAGCAGTTCTTC
TRBV7-9	TRBJ1-2	TRBD1	17	-	CASSLMDRTGDIYGYTF	TGTGCCAGCAGCTTAATGGACCGGACAGGGGACATATATGGCTACACCTTC
TRBV18	TRBJ1-5	-	16	-	CASSPGQLFSNQPQHF	TGTGCCAGCTCACCTGGACAGTTGTTTAGCAATCAGCCCCAGCATTTT
TRBV5-6	TRBJ1-2	-	13	once	CASSGGINYGYTF	TGTGCCAGCAGTGGGGGGATTAACTATGGCTACACCTTC
TRBV7-9	TRBJ2-6	-	14	-	CASSPAGGANVLTF	TGTGCCAGCAGCCCCGCGGGGGGGGCCAACGTCCTGACTTTC
TRBV18	TRBJ1-1	-	14	-	CASSQSGTNTEAFF	TGTGCCAGCTCACAATCCGGGACTAACACTGAAGCTTTCTTT
TRBV2	TRBJ1-2	-	11	few	CASSVDRGATF	TGTGCCAGCAGTGTTGACCGAGGTGCCACCTTC
TRBV29-1	TRBJ1-2	TRBD1	18	-	CSVEVIKPGTGEDYGYTF	TGCAGCGTTGAAGTAATAAAACCCGGGACAGGGGAGGACTATGGCTACACCTTC
TRBV7-6	TRBJ2-7	TRBD1	19	-	CASSPEIRDRGHGSYEQYF	TGTGCCAGCAGCCCAGAAATCCGGGACAGGGGCCACGGGTCCTACGAGCAGTACTTC
TRBV5-1	TRBJ2-5	-	12	-	CASSLDQETQYF	TGCGCCAGCAGCCTAGACCAAGAGACCCAGTACTTC
TRBV9	TRBJ2-1	-	15	-	CASSVGTGRGNEQFF	TGTGCCAGCAGCGTAGGTACAGGACGGGGGAATGAGCAGTTCTTC